The T cell receptor (beta chain) described here comes from a study of T cell responses to AZD1222 COVID-19 vaccine. Whole-study results and caveats: AZD1222 recipients seropositive at baseline numbered only six. Spike regions recognized by vaccine-associated CD4 TCRs spanned the protein, led by 160-218 and 743-854. As reported, nearly half of all spike-specific TCRs target variant regions that are unmutated. Repertoire sampling occurred only after the peak T cell response.

Germline loops: CDR1 KGHDR, CDR2 SFDVKD. Trimming pared 9 bases from V and 0 bases from J, leaving 11 bases between. The CDR3 has 14 amino acids. Assay: immunoSEQ multiplex PCR; the TCRdb copy retains only in-frame clones and omits some. Of under 200,000 clones in the sample, about 87% were seen once. Of note for this clone: Its antigen is undetermined.

The source is an adult in good health. The specimen was peripheral blood, collected on day 0 of MenACWY control vaccination. V is TRBV24-1 and J is TRBJ1-5; D gene uncertain. CDR3 DNA: TGTGCCACCCAGCAGACGAATAGCAATCAGCCCCAGCATTTT. Amino acid sequence: CATQQTNSNQPQHF.